Below, one TCR beta chain is given with its context. No antigen is known for it. No base quality values were provided; no much bigger clone lies one nucleotide off. TCRbeta CDR3 regions were amplified from genomic DNA by means of the immunoSEQ Assay, a bias-controlled multiplex PCR. The authors' pipeline ran thus. Within the assay, amplification of reference gene primers was used to estimate how many nucleated cells each sample contained. To quantify the absolute abundance of each unique TCRbeta CDR3 rearrangement, sequence reads were collapsed and filtered. For each sample, productive Simpson clonality was calculated as the square root of Simpson's diversity index over productive rearrangements. The immuneACCESS repertoire file appears here via TCRdb, limited to in-frame rearrangements. These files lack a portion of the clones; in checked studies, under half of the deficit traces to unresolved V genes, and the cause of the others is not known. That table is the source of V, J and clone size, and D and trimming were worked out from the DNA. Counted in this sample were about 97,000 clones; approximately 82% of them appeared once. Of the sample, approximately 9.9% falls within the top ten clones.

Unmatched junction bases come to 7, with V trimmed by 4 bases and J by 9 bases. CDR1 SQVTM and CDR2 ANQGSEA were looked up in the germline V gene. Measured from the cysteine to the phenylalanine, the CDR3 is 14 residues long. Only the CDR3 part of the read is kept: 42 bases, read in frame from the first base. The sample comes from a study of blood T cell repertoires in COVID-19 (dated by TCRdb to 2020 to 2021). Background for the entire study: Samples covering the acute and convalescent phases of COVID-19 were provided by collaborators in the United States, Italy and Spain. The prospective study material was composed of cDNA or gDNA derived from T cells, B-cell-depleted T cells, or PBMCs. Deeply sampled blood TCRbeta repertoires from subjects exposed to, actively infected with, or recovered from COVID-19 were included in the dataset. The repertoires were made available in a free public database intended to serve as a resource for research on the immune response to SARS-CoV-2. The samples were drawn from the first 160 participants of the ongoing ImmuneRACE study and from some 1,300 subjects provided by 6 global collaborators. A de-identified subject ID, COVID-19 status, age in years and sex were almost always included in the sample metadata. HLA class I and class II types, where available, came from metadata supplied by the sample provider rather than from assay-based typing.

Study-wide conclusions, independent of this receptor: The quantity of clinical and demographic metadata differed by source and by participant and was supplied without curation.

Whole blood was collected in K2EDTA tubes by collaborating institutions according to the institutions' own protocols. For TCRbeta analysis, collaborators shipped samples as frozen whole blood, isolated PBMCs, or DNA extracted from either of those sample types. This clonotype was obtained from a man in his 60s with active or convalescent COVID-19. The chain joins TRBV29-1 to TRBJ2-1, and TRBD2 aligns with 12 junction nucleotides. The sample taken for sequencing was peripheral blood. The nucleotides are TGCAGCGTTGTGCTAGCGGGAGGGCCAGGTGAGCAGTTCTTC. This gives the protein CSVVLAGGPGEQFF.